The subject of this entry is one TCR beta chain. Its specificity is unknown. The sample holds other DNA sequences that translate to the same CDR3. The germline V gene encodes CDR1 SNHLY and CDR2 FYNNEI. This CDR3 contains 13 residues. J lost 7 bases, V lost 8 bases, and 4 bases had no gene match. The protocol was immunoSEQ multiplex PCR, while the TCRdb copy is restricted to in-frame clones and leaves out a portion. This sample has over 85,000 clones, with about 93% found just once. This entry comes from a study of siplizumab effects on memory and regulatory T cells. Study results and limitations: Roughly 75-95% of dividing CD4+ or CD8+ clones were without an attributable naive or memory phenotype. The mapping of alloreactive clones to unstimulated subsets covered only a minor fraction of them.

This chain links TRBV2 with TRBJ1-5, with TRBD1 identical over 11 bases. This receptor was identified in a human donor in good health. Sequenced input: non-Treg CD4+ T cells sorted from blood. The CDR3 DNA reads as TGTGCCAGCCGGGACAGGGGGGGACAGCCCCAGCATTTT. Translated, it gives CASRDRGGQPQHF.